This T cell receptor beta chain was retrieved from a study of blood T cell repertoires in COVID-19. As for the study in general: Nucleic acid was either cDNA or gDNA, and it came from T cells, B-cell-depleted T cells, or PBMCs.

Trimming stripped 8 bases from V and 5 bases from J, with 19 bases between. This CDR3 comprises 15 residues. Germline values: CDR1 SNHLY, CDR2 FYNNEI. Assay: immunoSEQ multiplex PCR; the TCRdb copy retains only in-frame clones and omits some. There are 200,000 to 300,000 clones in the sample; 80% to 90% occur only once, and 7.5% lies in the top ten. This clonotype was obtained from a woman over 75 with COVID-19, enrolled during active disease. V is TRBV2 and J is TRBJ2-1; perhaps TRBD2 as D (5 bases). The source material was peripheral blood. CDR3 loop: CASESEAALNNEQFF. DNA for the CDR3: TGTGCCAGCGAGTCAGAAGCGGCGTTGAACAATGAGCAGTTCTTC.